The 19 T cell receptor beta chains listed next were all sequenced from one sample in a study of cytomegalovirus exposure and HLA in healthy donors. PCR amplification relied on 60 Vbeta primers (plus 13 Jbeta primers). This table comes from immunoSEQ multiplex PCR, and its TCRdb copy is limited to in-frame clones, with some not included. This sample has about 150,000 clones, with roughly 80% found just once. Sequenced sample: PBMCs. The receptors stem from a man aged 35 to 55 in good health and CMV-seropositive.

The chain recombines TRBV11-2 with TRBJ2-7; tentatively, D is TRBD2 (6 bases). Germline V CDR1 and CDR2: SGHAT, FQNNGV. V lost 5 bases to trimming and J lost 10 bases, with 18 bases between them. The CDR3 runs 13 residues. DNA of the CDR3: TGTGCCAGCAGCCTCAATGCGGGGACTGGACAGTACTTC. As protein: CASSLNAGTGQYF. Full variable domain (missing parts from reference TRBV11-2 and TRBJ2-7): EAGVAQSPRYKIIEKRQSVAFWCNPISGHATLYWYQQILGQGPKLLIQFQNNGVVDDSQLPKDRFSAERLKGVDSTLKIQPAKLEDSAVYLCASSLNAGTGQYFGPGTRLTVT.

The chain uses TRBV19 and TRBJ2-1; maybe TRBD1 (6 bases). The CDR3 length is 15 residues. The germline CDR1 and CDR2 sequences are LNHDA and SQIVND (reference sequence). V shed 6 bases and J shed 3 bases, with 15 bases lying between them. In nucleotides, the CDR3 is TGTGCCAGTAGCAGACAGGTCCTCATCTACAATGAGCAGTTCTTC. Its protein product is CASSRQVLIYNEQFF.

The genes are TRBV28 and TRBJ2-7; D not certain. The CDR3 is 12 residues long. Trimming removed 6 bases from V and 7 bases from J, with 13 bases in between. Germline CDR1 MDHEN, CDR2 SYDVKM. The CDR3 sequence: CASSPFIREQYF. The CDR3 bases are TGTGCCAGCAGCCCATTTATCCGGGAGCAGTACTTC.

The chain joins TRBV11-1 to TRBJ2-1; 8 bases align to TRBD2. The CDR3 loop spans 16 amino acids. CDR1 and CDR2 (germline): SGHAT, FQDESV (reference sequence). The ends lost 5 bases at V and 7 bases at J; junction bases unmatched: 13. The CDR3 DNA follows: TGTGCCAGCAGCCATCTCCAGGGAAGCGGGAGAAATGAGCAGTTCTTC. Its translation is CASSHLQGSGRNEQFF. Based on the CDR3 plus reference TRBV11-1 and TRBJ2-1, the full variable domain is EAEVAQSPRYKITEKSQAVAFWCDPISGHATLYWYRQILGQGPELLVQFQDESVVDDSQLPKDRFSAERLKGVDSTLKIQPAELGDSAMYLCASSHLQGSGRNEQFFGPGTRLTVL.

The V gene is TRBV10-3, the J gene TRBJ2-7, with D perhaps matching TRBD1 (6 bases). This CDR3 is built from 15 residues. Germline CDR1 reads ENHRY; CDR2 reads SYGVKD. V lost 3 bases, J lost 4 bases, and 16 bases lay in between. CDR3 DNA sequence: TGTGCCATCAGTGACCGACAGGTGAGAGTGTACGAGCAGTACTTC. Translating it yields CAISDRQVRVYEQYF.

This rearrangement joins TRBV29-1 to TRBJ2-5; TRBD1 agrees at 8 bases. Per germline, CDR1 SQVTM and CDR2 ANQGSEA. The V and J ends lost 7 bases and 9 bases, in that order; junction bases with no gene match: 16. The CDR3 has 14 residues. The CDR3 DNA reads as TGCAGCGCCTTGGTCGGCGGACAGGGCTCGGCCCAGTACTTC. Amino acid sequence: CSALVGGQGSAQYF.

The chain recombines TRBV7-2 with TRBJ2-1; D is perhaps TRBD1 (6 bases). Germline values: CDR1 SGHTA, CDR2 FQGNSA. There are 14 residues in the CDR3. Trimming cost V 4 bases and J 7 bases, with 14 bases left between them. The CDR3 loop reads CASSSTGPLNEQFF. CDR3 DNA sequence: TGTGCCAGCAGCTCGACAGGCCCATTGAATGAGCAGTTCTTC.

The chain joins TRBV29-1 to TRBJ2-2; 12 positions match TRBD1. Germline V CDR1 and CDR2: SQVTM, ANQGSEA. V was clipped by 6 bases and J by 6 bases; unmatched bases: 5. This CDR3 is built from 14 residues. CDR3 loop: CSVRDRGPAGELFF. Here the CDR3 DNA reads TGCAGCGTGCGGGACAGGGGGCCGGCCGGGGAGCTGTTTTTT.

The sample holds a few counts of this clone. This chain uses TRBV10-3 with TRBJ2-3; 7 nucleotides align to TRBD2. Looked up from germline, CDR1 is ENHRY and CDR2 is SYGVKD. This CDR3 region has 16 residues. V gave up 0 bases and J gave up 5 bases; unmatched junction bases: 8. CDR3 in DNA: TGTGCCATCAGTGAGTCGGGGGGAGGGCCAGGAGATACGCAGTATTTT. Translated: CAISESGGGPGDTQYF.

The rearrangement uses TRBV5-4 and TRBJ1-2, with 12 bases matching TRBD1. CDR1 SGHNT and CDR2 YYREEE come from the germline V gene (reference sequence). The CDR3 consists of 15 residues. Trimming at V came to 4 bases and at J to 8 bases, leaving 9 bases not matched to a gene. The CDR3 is CASSPRDRGLVGYTF. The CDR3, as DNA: TGTGCCAGCAGCCCCCGGGACAGGGGGCTCGTCGGCTACACCTTC.

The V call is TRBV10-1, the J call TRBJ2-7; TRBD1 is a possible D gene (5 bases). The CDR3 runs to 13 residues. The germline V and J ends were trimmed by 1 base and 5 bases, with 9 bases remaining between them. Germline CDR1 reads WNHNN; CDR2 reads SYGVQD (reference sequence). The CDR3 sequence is CASSEFQGDEQYF. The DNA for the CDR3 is TGCGCCAGCAGTGAGTTTCAAGGGGACGAGCAGTACTTC.

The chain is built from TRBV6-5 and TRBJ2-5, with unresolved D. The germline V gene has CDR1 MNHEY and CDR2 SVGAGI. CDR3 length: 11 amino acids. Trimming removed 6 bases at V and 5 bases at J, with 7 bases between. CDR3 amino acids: CASRSGETQYF. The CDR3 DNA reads TGTGCCAGCAGGTCCGGGGAGACCCAGTACTTC.

For the CDR3, the DNA is TGTGCCAGCAGCCAAGGGGGGGCGATGGGGACTGAAGCTTTCTTT. Amino acids: CASSQGGAMGTEAFF. This chain joins TRBV7-9 and TRBJ1-1; D possibly corresponds to TRBD1 (6 bases). Germline V gene data show CDR1 as SEHNR and CDR2 as FQNEAQ (reference sequence). The V end lost 5 bases, the J end lost 5 bases, and 18 bases lay between the germline ends. The CDR3 is made up of 15 amino acids.

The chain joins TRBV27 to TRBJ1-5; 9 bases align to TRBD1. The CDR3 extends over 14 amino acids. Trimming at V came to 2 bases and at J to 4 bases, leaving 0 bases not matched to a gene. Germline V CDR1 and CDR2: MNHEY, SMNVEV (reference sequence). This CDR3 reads CASSLDRGNQPQHF. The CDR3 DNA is TGTGCCAGCAGTTTAGACAGGGGGAATCAGCCCCAGCATTTT.

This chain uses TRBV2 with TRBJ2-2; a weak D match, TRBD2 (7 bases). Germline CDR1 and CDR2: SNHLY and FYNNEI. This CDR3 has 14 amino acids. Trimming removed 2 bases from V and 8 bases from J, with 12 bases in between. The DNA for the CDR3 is TGTGCCAGCAGTGAACAAGGGGGGGAGGGGGAGCTGTTTTTT. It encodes CASSEQGGEGELFF.

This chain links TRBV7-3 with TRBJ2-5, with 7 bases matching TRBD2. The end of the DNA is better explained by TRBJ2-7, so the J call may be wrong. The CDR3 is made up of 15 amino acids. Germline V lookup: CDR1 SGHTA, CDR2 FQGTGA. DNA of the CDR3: TGTGCCAGCAGCTTAGACCGCGGGAGTCTTTACGAGCAGTACTTC. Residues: CASSLDRGSLYEQYF.

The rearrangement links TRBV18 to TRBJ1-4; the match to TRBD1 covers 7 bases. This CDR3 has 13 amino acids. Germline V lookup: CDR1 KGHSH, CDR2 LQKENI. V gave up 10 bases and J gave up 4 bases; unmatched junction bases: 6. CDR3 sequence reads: CATSGQINEKLFF. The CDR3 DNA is TGTGCCACCTCGGGACAGATTAATGAAAAACTGTTTTTT.

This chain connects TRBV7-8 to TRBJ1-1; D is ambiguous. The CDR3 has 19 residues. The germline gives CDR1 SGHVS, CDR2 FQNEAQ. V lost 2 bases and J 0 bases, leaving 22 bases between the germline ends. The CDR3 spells CASSLRVKTSGKMNTEAFF. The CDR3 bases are TGTGCCAGCAGCTTAAGGGTGAAGACAAGCGGCAAAATGAACACTGAAGCTTTCTTT.

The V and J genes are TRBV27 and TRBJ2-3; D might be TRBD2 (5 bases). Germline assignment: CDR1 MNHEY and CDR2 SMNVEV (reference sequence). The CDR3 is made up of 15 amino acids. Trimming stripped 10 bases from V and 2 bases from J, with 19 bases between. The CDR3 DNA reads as TGTGCCACCCGACCACGGGGAAGAAACACAGATACGCAGTATTTT. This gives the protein CATRPRGRNTDTQYF.